This T cell receptor (beta chain) was recorded in a study of T cell responses to AZD1222 COVID-19 vaccine. Libraries were prepared by immunoSEQ multiplex PCR; TCRdb keeps only in-frame clonotypes and omits some of them. The sample consists of around 130,000 clones, roughly 94% of them appearing once. This receptor was taken from an adult in good health. The specimen was peripheral blood, collected on day 0 of AZD1222 vaccination.

The CDR3 DNA reads as TGTGCCAGCAGTTCCCAGGTGGTTCGATTTTGCGTGGAGACCCAGTACTTC. Its translation is CASSSQVVRFCVETQYF. The V gene is TRBV27, the J gene TRBJ2-5; no clear D gene. Germline V gene data show CDR1 as MNHEY and CDR2 as SMNVEV (reference sequence). CDR3 size: 17 residues. The V end lost 4 bases, the J end lost 5 bases, and 23 bases lay between the germline ends.